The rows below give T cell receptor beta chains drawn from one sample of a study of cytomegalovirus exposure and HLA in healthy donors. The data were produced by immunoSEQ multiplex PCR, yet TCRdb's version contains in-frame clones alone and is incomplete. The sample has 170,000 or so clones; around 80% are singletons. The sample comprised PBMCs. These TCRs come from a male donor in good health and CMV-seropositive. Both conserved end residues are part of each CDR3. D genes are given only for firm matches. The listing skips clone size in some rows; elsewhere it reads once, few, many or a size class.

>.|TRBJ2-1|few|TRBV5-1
CASSLLASNEQFF
TGCGCCAGCAGCTTGCTAGCGTCCAATGAGCAGTTCTTC
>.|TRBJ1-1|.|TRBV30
CAWSVLGRTNTEAFF
TGTGCCTGGAGTGTCCTGGGGCGCACGAACACTGAAGCTTTCTTT
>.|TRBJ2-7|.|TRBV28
CASSSRAYEQYF
TGTGCCAGCAGTTCCAGGGCCTACGAGCAGTACTTC
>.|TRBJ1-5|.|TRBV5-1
CASTVFPGGNQPQHF
TGCGCCAGCACCGTTTTCCCGGGGGGCAATCAGCCCCAGCATTTT
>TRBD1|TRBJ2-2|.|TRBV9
CASSHPRTGPSGELFF
TGTGCCAGCAGCCACCCCAGGACAGGCCCTTCCGGGGAGCTGTTTTTT
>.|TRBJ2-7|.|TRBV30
CAWSPSYEQYF
TGTGCCTGGAGTCCCAGCTACGAGCAGTACTTC
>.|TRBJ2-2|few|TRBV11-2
CASSLSGGTGELFF
TGTGCCAGCAGCCTTAGCGGAGGTACCGGGGAGCTGTTTTTT
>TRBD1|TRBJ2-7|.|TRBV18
CASSTGTGGNEQYF
TGTGCCAGCTCAACCGGGACAGGGGGCAACGAGCAGTACTTC
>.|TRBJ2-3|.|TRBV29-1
CSVVRVSGTDTQYF
TGCAGCGTTGTGCGGGTTAGCGGCACAGATACGCAGTATTTT
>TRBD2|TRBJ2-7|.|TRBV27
CASSLYPPTAGGYEQYF
TGTGCCAGCAGTTTATACCCCCCTACAGCGGGAGGCTACGAGCAGTACTTC
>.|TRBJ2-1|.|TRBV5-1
CASRIEVDEQFF
TGCGCCAGCCGCATAGAAGTGGATGAGCAGTTCTTC
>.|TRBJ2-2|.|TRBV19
CASSKGLFRTIQNTGELFF
TGTGCCAGTAGTAAAGGGTTATTTCGGACAATCCAGAACACCGGGGAGCTGTTTTTT
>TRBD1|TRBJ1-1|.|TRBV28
CASSPHYRGKAFF
TGTGCCAGCAGTCCACACTACAGGGGGAAAGCTTTCTTT
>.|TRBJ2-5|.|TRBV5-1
CASSSLSGNNLGQETQYF
TGCGCCAGCAGTTCACTATCGGGAAACAACCTTGGCCAAGAGACCCAGTACTTC
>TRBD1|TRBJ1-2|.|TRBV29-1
CSVGSITGDGYTF
TGCAGCGTCGGCAGTATAACAGGGGATGGCTACACCTTC
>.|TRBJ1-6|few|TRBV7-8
CASNILGGNSPLHF
TGTGCCAGCAACATACTGGGGGGGAATTCACCCCTCCACTTT
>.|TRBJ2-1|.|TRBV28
CASSSRYSEQFF
TGTGCCAGCAGTTCCCGGTATTCGGAGCAGTTCTTC
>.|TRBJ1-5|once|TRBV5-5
CASSWSGGDSNQPQHF
TGTGCCAGCAGCTGGAGTGGGGGGGATAGCAATCAGCCCCAGCATTTT
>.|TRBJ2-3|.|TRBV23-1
CASSSGAGAGDTQYF
TGCGCCAGCAGTTCAGGAGCAGGGGCTGGAGATACGCAGTATTTT
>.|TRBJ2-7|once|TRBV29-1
CSVEESYEQYF
TGCAGCGTTGAAGAATCTTACGAGCAGTACTTC
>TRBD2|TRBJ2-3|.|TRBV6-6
CASSSPPGLHTDTQYF
TGTGCCAGCAGTTCCCCCCCGGGACTACACACAGATACGCAGTATTTT
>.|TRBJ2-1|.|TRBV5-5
CASSLALHNEQFF
TGTGCCAGCAGCCTAGCCCTGCACAATGAGCAGTTCTTC
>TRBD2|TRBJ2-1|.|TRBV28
CASSRPLAGVYNEQFF
TGTGCCAGCAGCAGACCTCTAGCGGGGGTTTACAATGAGCAGTTCTTC
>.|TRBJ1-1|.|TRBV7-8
CASSLGTFGTEAFF
TGTGCCAGCAGCTTGGGCACCTTTGGCACTGAAGCTTTCTTT
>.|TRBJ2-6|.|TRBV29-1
CSVVSSGANVLTF
TGCAGCGTTGTCTCCTCTGGGGCCAACGTCCTGACTTTC
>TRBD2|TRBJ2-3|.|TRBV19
CASSELAGGTDTQYF
TGTGCCAGTAGTGAACTAGCGGGGGGCACAGATACGCAGTATTTT
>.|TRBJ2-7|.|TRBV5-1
CASRPQEVAYEQYF
TGCGCCAGCAGGCCGCAGGAGGTGGCCTACGAGCAGTACTTC
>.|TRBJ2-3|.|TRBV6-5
CASTLSNTQYF
TGTGCCAGCACCCTAAGTAATACGCAGTATTTT
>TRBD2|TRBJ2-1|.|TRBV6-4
CASSPWTSGRDEQFF
TGTGCCAGCAGTCCTTGGACTAGCGGGAGAGATGAGCAGTTCTTC
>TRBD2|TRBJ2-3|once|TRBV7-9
CSSSLAGGLTDTQYF
TGTTCCAGCAGCTTGGCGGGGGGATTGACAGATACGCAGTATTTT
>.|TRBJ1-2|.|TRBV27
CASRPPGGEYGYTF
TGTGCCAGCAGACCCCCCGGGGGGGAGTATGGCTACACCTTC
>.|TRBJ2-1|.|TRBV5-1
CASSLVAGRSYNEQFF
TGCGCCAGCAGCTTGGTCGCGGGCCGCTCCTACAATGAGCAGTTCTTC
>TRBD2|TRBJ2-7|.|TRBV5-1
CASSLVLAGGVEQYF
TGCGCCAGCAGCTTGGTTCTAGCGGGAGGTGTCGAGCAGTACTTC
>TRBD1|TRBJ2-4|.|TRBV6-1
CASTRTGGADIQYF
TGTGCCAGCACCCGGACAGGGGGCGCGGACATTCAGTACTTC
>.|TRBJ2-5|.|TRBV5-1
CASSQQEAQYF
TGCGCCAGCAGCCAGCAAGAGGCCCAGTACTTC
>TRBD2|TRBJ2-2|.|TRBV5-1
CASSLGFGLAGDNTGELFF
TGCGCCAGCAGCTTGGGGTTTGGACTAGCGGGAGATAACACCGGGGAGCTGTTTTTT
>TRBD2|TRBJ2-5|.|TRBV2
CASNSGRSETQYF
TGTGCCAGCAATAGCGGGAGAAGTGAGACCCAGTACTTC
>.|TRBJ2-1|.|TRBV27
CASSPPIGSSYNEQFF
TGTGCCAGCAGTCCCCCCATTGGGAGCTCCTACAATGAGCAGTTCTTC
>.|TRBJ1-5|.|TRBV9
CASSVGGSNQPQHF
TGTGCCAGCAGCGTAGGAGGTAGCAATCAGCCCCAGCATTTT
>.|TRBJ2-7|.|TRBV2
CASKGGPYEQYF
TGTGCCAGCAAAGGCGGGCCCTACGAGCAGTACTTC
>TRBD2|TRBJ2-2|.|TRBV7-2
CASSSWTSGSGGELFF
TGTGCCAGCAGCTCTTGGACTAGCGGGAGTGGCGGGGAGCTGTTTTTT